The entry below describes one TCR beta chain. Its matching antigen is unknown. The CDR3 goes on 3 residues after the read ends, and that part is filled in from the germline J gene. The entry originates in a study of T cell clonality in common variable immunodeficiency. Findings of the study overall: In common variable immunodeficiency, TCR beta chains reportedly carried fewer deletions and N-nucleotide insertions. Links between repertoire features and CVID complications were heterogeneity-limited.

For at least one year, all CVID subjects received replacement immunoglobulin. Repertoires were generated with immunoSEQ multiplex PCR, while TCRdb's copy carries only in-frame clones and drops some. The sample holds about 28,000 clones, and no clone turns up only once. Losses at the gene ends were 8 bases for V and 4 bases for J; bases not matched to a gene: 8. CDR1 is LNHDA, CDR2 SQIVND, per germline (reference sequence). This CDR3 region has 15 residues. The clonotype comes from a human donor with common variable immunodeficiency. The sequencing sample was made of peripheral blood mononuclear cells. V usage is TRBV19 and J usage is TRBJ2-1; TRBD2 matches 10 bases. CDR3 sequence: CASPDTSGVYNEQFF. The covered CDR3 bases are TGTGCCAGTCCAGACACTAGCGGGGTTTACAATGAG.